The 17 T cell receptor beta chains listed next were all sequenced from one sample in a study of shared clonotypes between healthy human individuals. TCRdb keeps only in-frame clones here, not all; method: immunoSEQ multiplex PCR. The table records a few million clones, approximately 94% of them present only once. The sample was naive CD4+ T cells sorted from blood. Specified subset: CD45RA+ positively selected. All receptors come from a man between 18 and 29 years old in good health.

In regard to this clone: Other DNA sequences from this sample encode an identical CDR3 as well. The chain carries TRBV6-5 and TRBJ1-1; TRBD1 aligns across 7 bases. Per germline, CDR1 MNHEY and CDR2 SVGAGI. The CDR3 has 13 residues. Unmatched junction bases numbered 5, after V lost 6 bases and J lost 4 bases. The CDR3 reads CASSRTGATEAFF. CDR3 coding DNA: TGTGCCAGCAGCCGTACAGGGGCCACTGAAGCTTTCTTT.

On this clone itself: At the DNA level, this CDR3 is encoded by other sequences in the same sample as well. The rearrangement joins TRBV11-2 to TRBJ2-7; 12 bases align to TRBD2. The CDR3 totals 15 residues. The junction had 0 bases not matched to a gene; V was cut back by 3 bases and J by 0 bases. In germline, CDR1 is SGHAT, CDR2 FQNNGV. The CDR3 nucleotides are TGTGCCAGCAGCTTGACTAGCGGGAGCTCCTACGAGCAGTACTTC. This sequence encodes CASSLTSGSSYEQYF.

About this clone itself: Sequence at one end of the junction differs from germline and may be a read error. The chain carries TRBV7-7 and TRBJ2-7, with 7 bases identical to TRBD1. The CDR3 totals 13 residues. Germline values: CDR1 SSHAT, CDR2 FNYEAQ (reference sequence). This CDR3 reads CASSADRLGEQYF. CDR3 in DNA: TGTGCTAGCAGCGCGGACAGGTTGGGCGAGCAGTACTTC.

This chain connects TRBV11-1 to TRBJ1-1; 7 bases agree with TRBD1. This CDR3 has 14 amino acids. Germline-derived CDR1 and CDR2 are SGHAT and FQDESV (reference sequence). V was clipped by 5 bases and J by 5 bases; unmatched bases: 8. The DNA for the CDR3 is TGTGCCAGCAGCCTATTTTCAGGGGGAACTGAAGCTTTCTTT. Translation gives CASSLFSGGTEAFF.

As for this clone: Other DNA sequences in the sample encode the same CDR3. The chain combines TRBV20-1 with TRBJ2-5, with TRBD2 as a possible D gene (5 bases). The CDR3 extends over 11 amino acids. Germline V gene sequence: CDR1 DFQATT, CDR2 SNEGSKA (reference sequence). Trimming took 1 base from V and 5 from J, leaving 5 bases between them. CDR3 protein: CSARGGETQYF. CDR3 in DNA: TGCAGTGCTAGAGGAGGGGAGACCCAGTACTTC.

This chain connects TRBV6-1 to TRBJ2-7; weak D call: TRBD2 (5 bases). The CDR3 is 14 amino acids. The ends were cut back, 2 bases at V and 5 bases at J, with 13 bases in the middle. CDR1 is MNHNS, CDR2 SASEGT, per germline. The CDR3 loop reads CASSESYGIHEQYF. In nucleotides, the CDR3 is TGTGCCAGCAGTGAATCATACGGGATCCACGAGCAGTACTTC.

V gene TRBV10-2 combines with J gene TRBJ2-1, with TRBD2 matching 9 bases. The CDR3 is 14 residues long. CDR1 is WSHSY, CDR2 SAAADI, per germline. The ends lost 6 bases at V and 5 bases at J; junction bases unmatched: 5. Written as DNA, the CDR3 is TGCGCCAGCAGCAGTAGCGGGGGAAACAATGAGCAGTTCTTC. It codes for CASSSSGGNNEQFF.

The CDR3 bases are TGTGCCAGCAGCCAAGCTCGACGTTTCTCCTACGAGCAGTACTTC. This gives the protein CASSQARRFSYEQYF. This sequence joins TRBV14 and TRBJ2-7; D is ambiguous. Germline CDR1 SGHDN, CDR2 FVKESK. V gave up 1 base and J gave up 0 bases, with 10 bases separating them. There are 15 residues in the CDR3.

Only one count was recorded for this clone. The chain links TRBV2 to TRBJ2-1; 7 nucleotides match TRBD1. The ends lost 5 bases at V and 9 bases at J; junction bases unmatched: 4. Germline V gene lookup returns CDR1 SNHLY and CDR2 FYNNEI. This CDR3 contains 12 residues. CDR3 residues: CASSTGVREQFF. In DNA, the CDR3 is TGTGCCAGCAGTACAGGGGTGCGTGAGCAGTTCTTC.

This clone was picked up one time. The chain is built from TRBV19 and TRBJ2-2; 9 nucleotides match TRBD2. Germline CDR1 reads LNHDA; CDR2 reads SQIVND (reference sequence). The CDR3 runs 16 residues. Germline trimming cut 5 bases from V and 6 bases from J; bases unmatched to any gene: 10. The CDR3 sequence is CASSVSGRGGPGELFF. CDR3 nucleotides: TGTGCCAGTAGTGTTAGCGGGAGAGGGGGACCCGGGGAGCTGTTTTTT.

This chain uses TRBV7-9 with TRBJ2-5; 14 positions agree with TRBD2. Trimming took 4 bases from V and 1 from J; bases not matched to a gene: 8. CDR1 is SEHNR, CDR2 FQNEAQ, per germline (reference sequence). The CDR3 spans 18 residues. CDR3 residues: CASSSGTSGRGVQETQYF. The CDR3 nucleotides read TGTGCCAGCAGCTCAGGGACTAGCGGGAGAGGGGTCCAAGAGACCCAGTACTTC.

This sequence joins TRBV6-5 and TRBJ2-3, with D perhaps matching TRBD2 (5 bases). This CDR3 comprises 14 residues. From germline, CDR1 is MNHEY and CDR2 SVGAGI. Trimming removed 6 bases at V and 0 bases at J, with 10 bases between. The CDR3 region has the DNA TGTGCCAGCAGCCGTCGGACTAGCACAGATACGCAGTATTTT. This sequence encodes CASSRRTSTDTQYF.

The chain uses TRBV6-6 and TRBJ1-1; D is ambiguous. The CDR3 extends over 15 amino acids. The V gene's germline CDR1 is MNHNY and CDR2 SVGAGI (reference sequence). Trimming took off 0 bases at V and 7 bases at J, with 15 bases between the two ends. The CDR3 DNA reads TGTGCCAGCAGTTACTCCACCCTCATAGAGCATGAAGCTTTCTTT. It codes for CASSYSTLIEHEAFF.

CDR3: CAEGLAGEGTSYEQYF. The DNA of the CDR3 is TGTGCAGAGGGACTAGCGGGAGAGGGAACTTCCTACGAGCAGTACTTC. This chain connects TRBV12-2 to TRBJ2-7; no check of the table's D call, TRBD2, against the DNA was made. TRBV12-2 represents a pseudogene. The CDR3 consists of 16 residues.

This chain links TRBV10-3 with TRBJ1-2; possible D gene TRBD1, 5 bases. The CDR3 is 15 amino acids. CDR1 ENHRY and CDR2 SYGVKD come from the germline V gene. Deletions cut 3 bases from V and 3 bases from J, with 14 bases between. The CDR3 region has the DNA TGTGCCATCAGTGACCGGGGCACCGCGGACTATGGCTACACCTTC. Translation: CAISDRGTADYGYTF.

This clone was recorded once. V gene TRBV19 combines with J gene TRBJ2-7, with D possibly being TRBD2 (6 bases). Per the germline V gene, CDR1 is LNHDA and CDR2 is SQIVND (reference sequence). This CDR3 is built from 15 residues. Trimming stripped 5 bases from V and 2 bases from J, with 16 bases between. The CDR3 sequence: CASSLIGGQTYEQYF. For the CDR3, the DNA is TGTGCCAGTAGTCTGATCGGGGGTCAGACCTACGAGCAGTACTTC. Supplemented by reference TRBV19 and TRBJ2-7, the full variable domain reads DGGITQSPKYLFRKEGQNVTLSCEQNLNHDAMYWYRQDPGQGLRLIYYSQIVNDFQKGDIAEGYSVSREKKESFPLTVTSAQKNPTAFYLCASSLIGGQTYEQYFGPGTRLTVT.

V usage is TRBV9 and J usage is TRBJ2-3; the match to TRBD2 covers 8 bases. This CDR3 is 17 amino acids long. The junction had 10 bases not matched to a gene; V was cut back by 2 bases and J by 2 bases. The germline V gene has CDR1 SGDLS and CDR2 YYNGEE. CDR3 sequence (DNA): TGTGCCAGCAGCGTTGATCCAGGACTAGCTTACACAGATACGCAGTATTTT. Protein: CASSVDPGLAYTDTQYF.